This TCR beta chain was captured by sequencing in a study of blood T cell repertoires in COVID-19. Study overall: Samples came from the United States, Italy and Spain, spanning acute and convalescent COVID-19. Sources were T cells, B-cell-depleted T cells, or PBMCs; the material itself was cDNA or gDNA.

Note on this clone: Distinct nucleotide sequences in the sample also encode this CDR3.

This CDR3 region has 14 residues. V shed 2 bases and J shed 10 bases, with 13 bases lying between them. Germline loops: CDR1 SGHRS, CDR2 YFSETQ. In the authors' methods: Cell counts per sample came from amplifying reference gene primers. Libraries were prepared by immunoSEQ multiplex PCR; TCRdb keeps only in-frame clonotypes and omits some of them. The V and J calls and clone size were taken over from that table, and D and trimming were inferred from the DNA. The sample records approximately 50,000 clones, around 86% being singletons. This TCR derives from a man in his fifties with active COVID-19. The sample comprised peripheral blood. V and J are TRBV5-1 and TRBJ1-6; tentative D call: TRBD1 (5 bases). CDR3 residues: CASSLGQGNSPLHF. For the CDR3, the DNA is TGCGCCAGCAGCTTAGGGCAGGGAAACTCACCCCTCCACTTT.